This record looks at one T cell receptor beta chain sequence and its context. What it recognizes is unknown. This specimen comes from a study of T-cell memory formation after mild COVID-19. Study information: Among the donors, TCR clusters were largely specific to each donor.

Overall study results and limits: From day 15 to 85, contracting clones were balanced between CD4 and CD8, whereas later expanders leaned toward CD4+.

A single record per CDR3 protein comes from TCRdb applying MiXCR to the 5' RACE reads. The sample contains 400,000 to 500,000 distinct CDR3 sequences, 20% to 25% of which appear only once. Germline V gene sequence: CDR1 SGHRS, CDR2 YFSETQ. Trimming stripped 0 bases from V and 9 bases from J, with 9 bases between. The length of the CDR3 is 13 residues. The clonotype originates from an adult woman who had mild COVID-19 (a few samples of this study predate the infection). Cell type and time point are not known. V usage is TRBV5-1 and J usage is TRBJ2-2; D is unclear. The sample comprised PBMCs or a T cell subset sorted from them (not recorded which). The CDR3, as DNA: TGCGCCAGCAGCTTGGGGGCCCCCCGGGAGCTGTTTTTT. Residues: CASSLGAPRELFF.